This T cell receptor beta chain was captured in a study of blood T cell repertoires in COVID-19. Study background: The United States, Italy and Spain provided the acute and convalescent COVID-19 samples. T cells, B-cell-depleted T cells, or PBMCs provided the cDNA or gDNA that served as material.

Authors' processing steps: From reference gene primer amplification, estimates of nucleated cell counts were derived. Data came from immunoSEQ multiplex PCR; TCRdb stores just in-frame clones and leaves some out. V, J and clone size were drawn from that table, and D and trimming were deduced from the DNA. The repertoire holds some 170,000 clones, with about 80% as singletons. The V gene's germline CDR1 is SGDLS and CDR2 YYNGEE. V lost 2 bases and J lost 8, with 9 bases in between. The CDR3 is 12 amino acids. This sequence was found in a woman between 65 and 79 years old with acute or convalescent COVID-19. V gene TRBV9 combines with J gene TRBJ2-3; D remains ambiguous. What was sequenced was peripheral blood. For the CDR3, the DNA is TGTGCCAGCAGCGTGAGTTCGGGTACGCAGTATTTT. It yields the protein CASSVSSGTQYF.